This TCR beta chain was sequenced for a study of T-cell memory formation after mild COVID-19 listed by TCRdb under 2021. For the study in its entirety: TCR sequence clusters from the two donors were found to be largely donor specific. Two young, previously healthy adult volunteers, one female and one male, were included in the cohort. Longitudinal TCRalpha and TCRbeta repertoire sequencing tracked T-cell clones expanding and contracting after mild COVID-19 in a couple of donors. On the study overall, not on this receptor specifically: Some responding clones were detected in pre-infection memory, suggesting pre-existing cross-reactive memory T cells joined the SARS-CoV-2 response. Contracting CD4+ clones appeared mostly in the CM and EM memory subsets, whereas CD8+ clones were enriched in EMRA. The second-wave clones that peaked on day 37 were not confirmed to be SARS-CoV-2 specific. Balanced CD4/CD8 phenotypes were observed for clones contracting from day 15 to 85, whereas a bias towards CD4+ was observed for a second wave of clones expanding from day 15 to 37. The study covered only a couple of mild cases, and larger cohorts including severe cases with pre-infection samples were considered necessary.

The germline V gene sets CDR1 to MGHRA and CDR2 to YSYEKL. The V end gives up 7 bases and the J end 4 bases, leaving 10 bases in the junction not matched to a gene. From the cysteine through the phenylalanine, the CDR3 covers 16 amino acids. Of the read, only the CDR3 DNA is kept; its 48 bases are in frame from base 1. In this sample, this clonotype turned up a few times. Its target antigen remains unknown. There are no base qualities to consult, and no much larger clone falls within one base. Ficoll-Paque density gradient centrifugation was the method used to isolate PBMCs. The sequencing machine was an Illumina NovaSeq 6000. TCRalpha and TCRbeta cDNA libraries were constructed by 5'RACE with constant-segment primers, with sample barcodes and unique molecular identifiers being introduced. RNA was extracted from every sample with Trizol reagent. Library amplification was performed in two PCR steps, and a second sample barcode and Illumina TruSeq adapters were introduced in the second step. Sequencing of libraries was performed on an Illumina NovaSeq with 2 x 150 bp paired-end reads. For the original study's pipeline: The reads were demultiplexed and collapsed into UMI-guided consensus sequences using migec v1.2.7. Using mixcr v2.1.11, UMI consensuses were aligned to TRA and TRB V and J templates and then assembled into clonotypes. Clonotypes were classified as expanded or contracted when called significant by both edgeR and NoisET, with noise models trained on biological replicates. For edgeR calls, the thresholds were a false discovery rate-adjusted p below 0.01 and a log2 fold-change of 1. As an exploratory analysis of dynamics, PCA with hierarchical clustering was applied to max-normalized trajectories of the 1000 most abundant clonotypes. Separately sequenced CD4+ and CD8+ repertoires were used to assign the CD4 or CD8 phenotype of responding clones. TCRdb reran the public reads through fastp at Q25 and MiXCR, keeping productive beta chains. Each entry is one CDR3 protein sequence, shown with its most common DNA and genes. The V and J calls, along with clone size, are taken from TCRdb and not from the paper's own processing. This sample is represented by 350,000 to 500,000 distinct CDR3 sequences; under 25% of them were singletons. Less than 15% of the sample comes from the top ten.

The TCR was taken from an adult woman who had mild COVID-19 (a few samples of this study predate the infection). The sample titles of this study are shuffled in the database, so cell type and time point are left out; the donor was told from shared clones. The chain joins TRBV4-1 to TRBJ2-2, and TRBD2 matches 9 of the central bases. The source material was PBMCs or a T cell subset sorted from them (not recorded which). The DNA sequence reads TGCGCCAGCAACCCCGTCGTAGCGGGAGTCACCGGGGAGCTGTTTTTT. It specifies CASNPVVAGVTGELFF.